The 18 T cell receptor beta chains below all came from one sample that was sequenced in a study of cytomegalovirus exposure and HLA in healthy donors. The PCR used 60 Vbeta and 13 Jbeta primers. Produced via immunoSEQ multiplex PCR; TCRdb's table is partial and in-frame only. This sample yields roughly 89,000 clones, of which approximately 80% are seen a single time; roughly 2% belongs to the top ten. The sequencing sample was made of PBMCs. The receptors were sampled from a man younger than 30 in good health and CMV-seronegative.

The J gene is TRBJ1-3, the V gene TRBV7-9; 7 nucleotides agree with TRBD1. Germline loops: CDR1 SEHNR, CDR2 FQNEAQ (reference sequence). V gave up 7 bases and J gave up 2 bases; unmatched junction bases: 11. The CDR3 extends over 16 amino acids. The DNA of the CDR3 is TGTGCCAGCATCAGTGACAGGGAATTTACTGGAAACACCATATATTTT. Residues: CASISDREFTGNTIYF. Based on the CDR3 plus reference TRBV7-9 and TRBJ1-3, the full variable domain is DTGVSQNPRHKITKRGQNVTFRCDPISEHNRLYWYRQTLGQGPEFLTYFQNEAQLEKSRLLSDRFSAERPKGSFSTLEIQRTEQGDSAMYLCASISDREFTGNTIYFGEGSWLTVV.

This clone has just a few counts. The chain combines TRBV5-1 with TRBJ2-3, with 13 nucleotides matching TRBD2. CDR3 length equals 20 residues. Trimming cost V 4 bases and J 1 base; bases outside gene matches: 15. CDR1 is SGHRS and CDR2 is YFSETQ in the germline V gene. CDR3 sequence: CASSRSGLAGLERGTDTQYF. CDR3 in DNA: TGCGCCAGCAGCCGATCGGGACTAGCGGGGCTGGAGCGGGGCACAGATACGCAGTATTTT. The full variable domain, with the rest looked up from reference TRBV5-1 and TRBJ2-3, is KAGVTQTPRYLIKTRGQQVTLSCSPISGHRSVSWYQQTPGQGLQFLFEYFSETQRNKGNFPGRFSGRQFSNSRSEMNVSTLELGDSALYLCASSRSGLAGLERGTDTQYFGPGTRLTVL.

This sequence joins TRBV6-6 and TRBJ1-2; TRBD1 matches at 9 bases. Germline values: CDR1 MNHNY, CDR2 SVGAGI (reference sequence). Unmatched junction bases numbered 9, after V lost 6 bases and J lost 4 bases. This CDR3 has 15 amino acids. The DNA of the CDR3 is TGTGCCAGCAGGGGAACAGGGGGCGGGAGCTATGGCTACACCTTC. Encoded protein: CASRGTGGGSYGYTF.

This clone was detected a few times. Other DNA variants within this sample encode the same CDR3. The gene calls are TRBV4-1 and TRBJ2-3; 7 bases line up with TRBD2. The CDR3 runs to 16 residues. V lost 4 bases and J lost 1; bases outside the gene matches: 8. CDR1 and CDR2 from the germline V gene are MGHRA and YSYEKL. The CDR3 DNA reads as TGCGCCAGCAGCCGGACTAGTGGTGGGGGCACAGATACGCAGTATTTT. Protein product: CASSRTSGGGTDTQYF.

This clone was seen once. The chain employs TRBV5-1 and TRBJ2-7; 11 bases map to TRBD1. CDR1 is SGHRS and CDR2 is YFSETQ in the germline V gene. CDR3 size: 15 residues. After removal of 5 bases from V and 7 bases from J, the junction contained 11 bases not matched to a gene. Written as DNA, the CDR3 is TGCGCCAGCAGTTGGAACCGGGACAGGGGGTCTGAGCAGTACTTC. The encoded protein is CASSWNRDRGSEQYF.

J is TRBJ1-2 and V is TRBV10-3; 8 bases map to TRBD1. Trimming cost V 7 bases and J 4 bases; bases outside gene matches: 8. Looked up from germline, CDR1 is ENHRY and CDR2 is SYGVKD. This CDR3 region has 14 residues. The CDR3: CAITDTGTGYGYTF. CDR3 sequence (DNA): TGTGCCATCACCGATACCGGGACAGGCTATGGCTACACCTTC.

Remarks on this clone: Mismatch with germline at one junction end may stem from a read error. CDR3 in DNA: TGTTCCAGCAGCCGGACAGGGGCAGATACGCAGTATTTT. This gives the protein CSSSRTGADTQYF. The gene calls are TRBV7-9 and TRBJ2-3; 9 bases fit TRBD1. The CDR3 is 13 residues long. Germline V gene lookup returns CDR1 SEHNR and CDR2 FQNEAQ (reference sequence).

The chain has TRBV14 and TRBJ2-7, with D perhaps matching TRBD2 (5 bases). The V and J ends lost 5 bases and 2 bases respectively, with 16 bases between them. Germline V gene lookup returns CDR1 SGHDN and CDR2 FVKESK. This CDR3 has 15 residues. This chain's CDR3 is CASSGLGSAAYEQYF. CDR3 in DNA: TGTGCCAGCAGCGGATTGGGGAGCGCCGCCTACGAGCAGTACTTC.

A word on this clone: At one end the junction does not follow the germline gene, possibly because of a read error. Other nucleotide sequences in the sample specify the same CDR3. This CDR3 is CASTYPGQYTEAFF. Written as DNA, the CDR3 is TGTGCCAGCACTTACCCGGGACAGTACACTGAAGCGTTCTTT. This chain uses TRBV6-6 with TRBJ1-1, with 7 positions matching TRBD1. The CDR3 totals 14 residues. CDR1 MNHNY and CDR2 SVGAGI come from the germline V gene (reference sequence).

This clone turned up a few times. V and J are TRBV6-5 and TRBJ2-7; D gene unclear. The V gene's germline CDR1 is MNHEY and CDR2 SVGAGI. The CDR3 runs 13 residues. With 0 bases removed from V and 2 bases from J, the gap between germline ends came to 5 bases. The CDR3 loop is CASSYSRAYEQYF. The CDR3 DNA reads TGTGCCAGCAGTTACTCCCGGGCCTACGAGCAGTACTTC.

The gene calls are TRBV4-2 and TRBJ2-5; 8 bases agree with TRBD2. V lost 1 base to trimming and J lost 2 bases; unmatched junction nucleotides: 6. The CDR3 is 16 residues long. Germline lookup yields CDR1 LGHNA and CDR2 YNFKEQ. This CDR3 is CASSQAAGGRQETQYF. CDR3 nucleotides: TGTGCCAGCAGCCAAGCGGCGGGGGGTAGGCAAGAGACCCAGTACTTC.

V usage is TRBV4-2 and J usage is TRBJ2-3; the match to TRBD2 covers 7 bases. Germline-derived CDR1 and CDR2 are LGHNA and YNFKEQ. Trimming removed 1 base from V and 0 bases from J; junction bases left unmatched: 4. This CDR3 is built from 16 residues. CDR3 nucleotides: TGTGCCAGCAGCCAAGGGGGGGGACTTAGCACAGATACGCAGTATTTT. Amino acid sequence: CASSQGGGLSTDTQYF.

This chain joins TRBV10-3 and TRBJ2-3; 9 nucleotides align to TRBD1. The CDR3 spans 17 residues. V was clipped by 6 bases and J by 0 bases; unmatched bases: 10. CDR1 and CDR2 from the germline V gene are ENHRY and SYGVKD. CDR3: CAIRPGQGTGSTDTQYF. CDR3 DNA: TGTGCCATCAGGCCGGGACAGGGCACGGGTAGCACAGATACGCAGTATTTT.

This clone was observed a single time. The chain carries TRBV19 and TRBJ2-1; TRBD2 is a possible D gene (6 bases). The CDR3 runs 14 residues. Trimming removed 6 bases from V and 9 bases from J, with 18 bases in between. The germline CDR1 and CDR2 sequences are LNHDA and SQIVND (reference sequence). As DNA, the CDR3 is TGTGCCAGTAGCACTTCCCCCTCTAGCGCTGAGCAGTTCTTC. This encodes CASSTSPSSAEQFF.

This chain joins TRBV5-1 and TRBJ2-7, with TRBD2 matching 11 bases. Germline CDR1 is SGHRS and CDR2 is YFSETQ. This CDR3 region has 16 residues. After removal of 0 bases from V and 0 bases from J, the junction contained 2 bases not matched to a gene. The CDR3 nucleotides read TGCGCCAGCAGCTTGGGGGGGACTAGCGGCTCCTACGAGCAGTACTTC. Its protein is CASSLGGTSGSYEQYF.

The rearrangement uses TRBV27 and TRBJ2-1, with 9 bases matching TRBD2. The CDR3 spans 15 residues. The J segment lost 10 bases and the V segment lost 1 base, leaving 8 bases of the junction unmatched. Germline V gene lookup returns CDR1 MNHEY and CDR2 SMNVEV (reference sequence). The CDR3 DNA is TGTGCCAGCAGTTTATATGGGACTAGCTCAGTCGAGCAGTTCTTC. This gives the protein CASSLYGTSSVEQFF.

V usage is TRBV11-2 and J usage is TRBJ2-7; 8 bases map to TRBD1. The junction had 1 base not matched to a gene; V was cut back by 3 bases and J by 6 bases. Germline V CDR1 and CDR2: SGHAT, FQNNGV. The CDR3 consists of 12 residues. CDR3 nucleotides: TGTGCCAGCAGCTTGACAGGGGCCGAGCAGTACTTC. Its translation: CASSLTGAEQYF. The full variable domain, with the rest looked up from reference TRBV11-2 and TRBJ2-7, is EAGVAQSPRYKIIEKRQSVAFWCNPISGHATLYWYQQILGQGPKLLIQFQNNGVVDDSQLPKDRFSAERLKGVDSTLKIQPAKLEDSAVYLCASSLTGAEQYFGPGTRLTVT.

The chain couples TRBV18 to TRBJ2-1, with 13 positions matching TRBD2. The germline V gene has CDR1 KGHSH and CDR2 LQKENI. The CDR3 covers 15 residues. With V trimmed by 5 bases and J by 7 bases, 5 bases remained unmatched. The CDR3 here is CASSSTSGGQNEQFF. The CDR3 DNA sequence: TGTGCCAGCTCATCGACTAGCGGGGGGCAGAATGAGCAGTTCTTC.